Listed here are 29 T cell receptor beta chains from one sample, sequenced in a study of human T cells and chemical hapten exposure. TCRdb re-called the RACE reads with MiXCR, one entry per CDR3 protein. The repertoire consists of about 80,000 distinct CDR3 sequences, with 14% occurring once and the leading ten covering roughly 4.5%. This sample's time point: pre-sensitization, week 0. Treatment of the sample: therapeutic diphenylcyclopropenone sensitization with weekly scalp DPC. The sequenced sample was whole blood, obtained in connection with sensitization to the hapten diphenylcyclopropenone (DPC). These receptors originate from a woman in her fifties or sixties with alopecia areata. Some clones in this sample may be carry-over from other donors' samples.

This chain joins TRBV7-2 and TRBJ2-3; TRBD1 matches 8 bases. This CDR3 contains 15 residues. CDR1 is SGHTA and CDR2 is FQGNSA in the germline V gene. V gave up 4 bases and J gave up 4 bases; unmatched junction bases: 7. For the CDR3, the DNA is TGTGCCAGCAGCTCAACAGGGGGTTCTCCAGATACGCAGTATTTT. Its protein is CASSSTGGSPDTQYF.

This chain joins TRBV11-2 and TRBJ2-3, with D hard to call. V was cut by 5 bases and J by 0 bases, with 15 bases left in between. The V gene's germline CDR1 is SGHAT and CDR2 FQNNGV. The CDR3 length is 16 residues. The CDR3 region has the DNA TGTGCCAGCAGCGATAGCCCACGGTTTAGCACAGATACGCAGTATTTT. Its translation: CASSDSPRFSTDTQYF.

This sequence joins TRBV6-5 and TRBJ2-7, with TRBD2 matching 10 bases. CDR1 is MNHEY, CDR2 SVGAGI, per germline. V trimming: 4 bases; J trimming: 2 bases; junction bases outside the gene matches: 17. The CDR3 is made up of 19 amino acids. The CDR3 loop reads CASSLLVIAGGRIPYEQYF. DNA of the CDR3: TGTGCCAGCAGTTTGCTGGTCATAGCGGGAGGAAGGATTCCCTACGAGCAGTACTTC.

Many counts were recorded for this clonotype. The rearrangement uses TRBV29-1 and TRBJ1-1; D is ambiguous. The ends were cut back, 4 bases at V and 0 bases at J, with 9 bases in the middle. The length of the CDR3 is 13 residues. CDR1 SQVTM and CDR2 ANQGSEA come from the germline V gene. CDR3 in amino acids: CSVVGRMNTEAFF. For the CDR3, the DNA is TGCAGCGTTGTCGGGCGTATGAACACTGAAGCTTTCTTT.

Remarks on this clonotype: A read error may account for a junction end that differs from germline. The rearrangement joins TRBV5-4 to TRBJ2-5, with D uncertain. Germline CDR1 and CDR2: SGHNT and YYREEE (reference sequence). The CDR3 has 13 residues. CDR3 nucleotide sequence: TGTGCCAGCTGCTTGCCTAGCCAAGAGACCCAGTACTTC. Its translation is CASCLPSQETQYF.

CDR3 residues: CSAKGGLAGGWGNEQFF. The CDR3 nucleotides read TGCAGTGCTAAGGGGGGACTAGCGGGAGGATGGGGCAATGAGCAGTTCTTC. The rearrangement joins TRBV20-1 to TRBJ2-1, with 15 bases lining up with TRBD2. J was trimmed by 6 bases and V by 4 bases; bases with no gene match: 10. Germline CDR1 and CDR2: DFQATT and SNEGSKA (reference sequence). The CDR3 spans 17 residues.

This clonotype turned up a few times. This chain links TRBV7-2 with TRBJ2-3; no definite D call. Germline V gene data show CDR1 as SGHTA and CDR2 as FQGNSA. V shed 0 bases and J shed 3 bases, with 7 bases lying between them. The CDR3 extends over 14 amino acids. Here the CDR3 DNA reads TGTGCCAGCAGCTTAGCGTTTAGGACAGATACGCAGTATTTT. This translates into CASSLAFRTDTQYF.

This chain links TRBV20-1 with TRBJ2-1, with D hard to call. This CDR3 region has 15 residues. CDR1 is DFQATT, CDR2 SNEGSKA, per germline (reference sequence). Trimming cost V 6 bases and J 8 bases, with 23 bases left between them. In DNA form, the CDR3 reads TGCAGTGCCGCCCCCCGGGTCCCCTTTTCCGATGAGCAGTTCTTC. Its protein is CSAAPRVPFSDEQFF.

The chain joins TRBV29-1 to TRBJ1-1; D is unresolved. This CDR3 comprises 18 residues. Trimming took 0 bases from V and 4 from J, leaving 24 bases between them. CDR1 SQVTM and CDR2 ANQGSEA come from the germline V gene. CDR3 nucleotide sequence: TGCAGCGTTGAAGATACCCAAAACGGGAGACGGAGGACCACTGAAGCTTTCTTT. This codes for CSVEDTQNGRRRTTEAFF.

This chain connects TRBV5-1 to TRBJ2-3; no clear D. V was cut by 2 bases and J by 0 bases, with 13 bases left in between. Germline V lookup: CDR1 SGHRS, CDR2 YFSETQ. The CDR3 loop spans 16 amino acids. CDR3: CASSLYSSASTDTQYF. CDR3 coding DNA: TGCGCCAGCAGCTTATACTCATCTGCTAGCACAGATACGCAGTATTTT.

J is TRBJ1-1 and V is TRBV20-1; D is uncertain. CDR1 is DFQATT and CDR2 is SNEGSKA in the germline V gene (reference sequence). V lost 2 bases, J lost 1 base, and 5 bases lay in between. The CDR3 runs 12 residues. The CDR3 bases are TGCAGTGCTAGATTTACGAACACTGAAGCTTTCTTT. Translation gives CSARFTNTEAFF.

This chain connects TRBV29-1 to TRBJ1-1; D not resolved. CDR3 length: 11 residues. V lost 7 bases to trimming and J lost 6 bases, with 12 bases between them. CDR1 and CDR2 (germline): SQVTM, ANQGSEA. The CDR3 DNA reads TGCAGCGGGAGGGAGTTCGCTGAAGCTTTCTTT. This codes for CSGREFAEAFF.

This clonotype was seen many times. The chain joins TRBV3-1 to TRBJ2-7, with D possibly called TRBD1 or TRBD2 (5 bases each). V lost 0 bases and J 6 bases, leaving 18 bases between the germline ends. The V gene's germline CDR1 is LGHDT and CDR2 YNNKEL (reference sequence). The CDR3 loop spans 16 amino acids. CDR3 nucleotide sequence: TGTGCCAGCAGCCAAGATCGGGACGGGCCTCGACGCGAGCAGTACTTC. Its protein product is CASSQDRDGPRREQYF.

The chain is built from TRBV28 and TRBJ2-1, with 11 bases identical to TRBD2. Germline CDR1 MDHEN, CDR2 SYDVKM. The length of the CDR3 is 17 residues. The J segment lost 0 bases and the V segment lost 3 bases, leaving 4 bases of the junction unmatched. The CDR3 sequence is CASSFLGLAGSYNEQFF. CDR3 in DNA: TGTGCCAGCAGTTTCCTAGGACTAGCGGGCTCCTACAATGAGCAGTTCTTC.

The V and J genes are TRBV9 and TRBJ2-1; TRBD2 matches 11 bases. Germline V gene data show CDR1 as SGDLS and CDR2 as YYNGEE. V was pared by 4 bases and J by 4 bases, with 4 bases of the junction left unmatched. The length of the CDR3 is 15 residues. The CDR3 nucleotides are TGTGCCAGCAGCCCCCGACTAGCGGGGTACAATGAGCAGTTCTTC. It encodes CASSPRLAGYNEQFF.

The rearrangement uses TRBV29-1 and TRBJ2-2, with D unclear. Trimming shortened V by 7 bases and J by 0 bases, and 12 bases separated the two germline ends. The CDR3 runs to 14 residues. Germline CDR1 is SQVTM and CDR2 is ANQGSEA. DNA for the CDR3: TGCAGCGCTACTACGTCCGCGAACACCGGGGAGCTGTTTTTT. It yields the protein CSATTSANTGELFF.

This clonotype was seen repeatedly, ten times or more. CDR3 bases: TGTGCCAGCAGCTTGACACTGTACTACGAGCAGTACTTC. Its protein is CASSLTLYYEQYF. This sequence joins TRBV7-2 and TRBJ2-7, with no clear D. V was shortened by 3 bases and J by 3 bases, with 9 bases between the two germline ends. The germline CDR1 and CDR2 sequences are SGHTA and FQGNSA. The CDR3 spans 13 residues.

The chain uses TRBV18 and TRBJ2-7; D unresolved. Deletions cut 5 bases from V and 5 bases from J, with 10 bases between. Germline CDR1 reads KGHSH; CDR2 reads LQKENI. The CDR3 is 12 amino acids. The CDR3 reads CASSGPAHEQYF. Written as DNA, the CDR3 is TGTGCCAGCTCAGGGCCGGCCCACGAGCAGTACTTC.

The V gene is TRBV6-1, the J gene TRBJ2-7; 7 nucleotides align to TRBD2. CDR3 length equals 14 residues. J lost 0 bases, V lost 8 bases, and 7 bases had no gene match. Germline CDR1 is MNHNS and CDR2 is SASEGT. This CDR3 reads CASAPSGSSYEQYF. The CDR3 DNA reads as TGTGCCAGCGCCCCTAGCGGAAGCTCCTACGAGCAGTACTTC.

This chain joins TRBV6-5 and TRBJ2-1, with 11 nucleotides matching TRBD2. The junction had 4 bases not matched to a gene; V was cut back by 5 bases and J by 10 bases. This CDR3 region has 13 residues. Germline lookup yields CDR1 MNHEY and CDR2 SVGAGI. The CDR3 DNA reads TGTGCCAGCAGTCTACGACTAGCGGGGGAGCAGTTCTTC. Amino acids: CASSLRLAGEQFF.

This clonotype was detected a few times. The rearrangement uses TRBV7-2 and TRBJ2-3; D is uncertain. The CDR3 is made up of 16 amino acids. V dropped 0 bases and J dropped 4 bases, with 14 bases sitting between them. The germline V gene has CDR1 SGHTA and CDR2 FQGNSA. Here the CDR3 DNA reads TGTGCCAGCAGCTTAGCCGGTCCGGTTAGGGCAGATACGCAGTATTTT. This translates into CASSLAGPVRADTQYF.

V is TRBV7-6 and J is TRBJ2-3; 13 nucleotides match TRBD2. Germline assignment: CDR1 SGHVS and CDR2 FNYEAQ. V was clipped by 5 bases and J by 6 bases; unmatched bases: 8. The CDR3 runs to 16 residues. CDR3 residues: CASSRTSGRGGDTQYF. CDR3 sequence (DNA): TGTGCCAGCAGCCGGACTAGCGGGAGAGGCGGGGATACGCAGTATTTT.

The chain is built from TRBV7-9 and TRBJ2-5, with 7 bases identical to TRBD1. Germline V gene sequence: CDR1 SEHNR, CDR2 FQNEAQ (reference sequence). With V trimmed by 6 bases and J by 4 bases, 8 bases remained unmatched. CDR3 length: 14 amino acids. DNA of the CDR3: TGTGCCAGCAGTTTCCAACAGGGGAGAGAGACCCAGTACTTC. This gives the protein CASSFQQGRETQYF.

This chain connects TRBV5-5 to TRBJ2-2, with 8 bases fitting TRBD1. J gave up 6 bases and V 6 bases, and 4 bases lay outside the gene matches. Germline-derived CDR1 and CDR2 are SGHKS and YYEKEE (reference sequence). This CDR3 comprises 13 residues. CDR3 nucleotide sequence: TGTGCCAGCACGGACAGGGTTCCCGGGGAGCTGTTTTTT. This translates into CASTDRVPGELFF.

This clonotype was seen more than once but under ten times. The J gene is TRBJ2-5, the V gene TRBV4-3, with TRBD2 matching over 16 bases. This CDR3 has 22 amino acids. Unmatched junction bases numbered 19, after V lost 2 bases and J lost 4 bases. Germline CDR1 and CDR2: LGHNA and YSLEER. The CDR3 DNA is TGCGCCAGCAGCCAACAACGGCGGGGACTAGCGGGAGGGTCGTTCTGGCGAGAGACCCAGTACTTC. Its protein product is CASSQQRRGLAGGSFWRETQYF.

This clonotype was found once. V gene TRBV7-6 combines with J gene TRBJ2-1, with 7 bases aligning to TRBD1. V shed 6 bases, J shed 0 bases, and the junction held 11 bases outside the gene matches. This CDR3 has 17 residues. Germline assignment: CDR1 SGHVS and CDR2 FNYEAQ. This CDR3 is CASSFGTAFSSYNEQFF. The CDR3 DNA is TGTGCCAGCAGTTTCGGGACAGCCTTTAGCTCCTACAATGAGCAGTTCTTC.

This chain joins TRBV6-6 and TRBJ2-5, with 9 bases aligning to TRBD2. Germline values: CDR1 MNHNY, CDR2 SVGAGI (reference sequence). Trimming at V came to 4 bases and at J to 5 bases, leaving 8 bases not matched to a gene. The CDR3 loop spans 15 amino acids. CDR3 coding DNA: TGTGCCAGCAGTTTCCATAGCGGGAGTCTCGAGACCCAGTACTTC. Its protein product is CASSFHSGSLETQYF.

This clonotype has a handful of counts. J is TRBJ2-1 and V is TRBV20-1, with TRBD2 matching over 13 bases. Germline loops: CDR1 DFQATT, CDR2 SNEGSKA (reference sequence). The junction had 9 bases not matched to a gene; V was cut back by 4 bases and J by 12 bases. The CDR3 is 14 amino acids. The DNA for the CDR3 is TGCAGTGCTACAGGACTAGCGGGAGTCGATCGGCAGTTCTTC. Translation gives CSATGLAGVDRQFF.

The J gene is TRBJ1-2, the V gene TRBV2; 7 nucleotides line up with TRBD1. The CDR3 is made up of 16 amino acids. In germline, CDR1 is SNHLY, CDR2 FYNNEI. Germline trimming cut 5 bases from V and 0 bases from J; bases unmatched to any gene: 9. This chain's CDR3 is CASSTETGTANYGYTF. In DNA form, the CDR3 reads TGTGCCAGCAGTACAGAGACAGGGACAGCTAACTATGGCTACACCTTC.